Each of the 9 T cell receptor beta chains below was sequenced from the same sample in a study of CD8 T cells in ankylosing spondylitis. TCRdb reprocessed the 5' RACE reads with MiXCR, giving one entry per CDR3 protein. The repertoire consists of about 250,000 distinct CDR3 sequences, with approximately 30% occurring once and the leading ten covering 3.5% to 4.5%. The specimen sequenced was blood, either unsorted or a sorted T cell fraction (not recorded which). Receptors originate from a male donor with ankylosing spondylitis or in good health (not recorded which).

The chain couples TRBV29-1 to TRBJ2-7; possible D gene TRBD1, 5 bases. Germline CDR1 is SQVTM and CDR2 is ANQGSEA. V lost 7 bases and J lost 0, with 7 bases in between. This CDR3 has 11 residues. The CDR3: CSAQVSYEQYF. The CDR3, as DNA: TGCAGCGCACAGGTCTCCTACGAGCAGTACTTC.

In this sample, this clonotype turned up many times. The rearrangement joins TRBV20-1 to TRBJ2-7; weak D call: TRBD2 (5 bases). V dropped 4 bases and J dropped 7 bases, with 17 bases sitting between them. The CDR3 loop spans 13 amino acids. Germline CDR1 is DFQATT and CDR2 is SNEGSKA (reference sequence). The CDR3 protein is CSATPPRGYEQYF. The CDR3 DNA reads TGCAGTGCTACCCCCCCGAGAGGGTATGAGCAGTACTTC.

The chain recombines TRBV28 with TRBJ2-1; TRBD2 aligns across 10 bases. The CDR3 extends over 15 amino acids. J was trimmed by 7 bases and V by 2 bases; bases with no gene match: 5. The V gene's germline CDR1 is MDHEN and CDR2 SYDVKM. The CDR3 loop reads CASSLSGGARNEQFF. The DNA for the CDR3 is TGTGCCAGCAGTTTAAGCGGGGGGGCTAGGAATGAGCAGTTCTTC.

This clonotype has more than one count but fewer than ten. V usage is TRBV27 and J usage is TRBJ2-1; 7 nucleotides line up with TRBD2. The CDR3 runs 15 residues. The V and J ends lost 2 bases and 6 bases, in that order; junction bases with no gene match: 7. Looked up from germline, CDR1 is MNHEY and CDR2 is SMNVEV (reference sequence). The CDR3 nucleotides are TGTGCCAGCAGTTTAGTCCAACTAGCGATCAATGAGCAGTTCTTC. Residues: CASSLVQLAINEQFF.

This clonotype has more than one count but fewer than ten. The chain links TRBV20-1 to TRBJ2-3; D is unresolved. The CDR3 has 11 amino acids. The germline CDR1 and CDR2 sequences are DFQATT and SNEGSKA (reference sequence). V lost 7 bases to trimming and J lost 7 bases, with 12 bases between them. This CDR3 reads CSVYRPNTQYF. CDR3 nucleotides: TGCAGTGTTTATCGTCCTAATACGCAGTATTTT.

The chain carries TRBV5-1 and TRBJ2-7; D unresolved. With 4 bases removed from V and 2 bases from J, the gap between germline ends came to 16 bases. Germline assignment: CDR1 SGHRS and CDR2 YFSETQ. This CDR3 region has 15 residues. The CDR3 DNA reads as TGCGCCAGCAGCCCGCGCCCAACTGGGGCCTACGAGCAGTACTTC. Translating gives CASSPRPTGAYEQYF.

The rearrangement uses TRBV7-9 and TRBJ2-1, with D possibly being TRBD1 (6 bases). The CDR3 consists of 13 residues. Germline V gives CDR1 SEHNR, CDR2 FQNEAQ (reference sequence). V lost 4 bases, J lost 9 bases, and 13 bases lay in between. In DNA, the CDR3 is TGTGCCAGCAGCTCTACAGGGTTAGCTGAGCAGTTCTTC. Translating gives CASSSTGLAEQFF.

The V and J genes are TRBV3-1 and TRBJ2-1, with 9 nucleotides matching TRBD2. Germline V gene lookup returns CDR1 LGHDT and CDR2 YNNKEL (reference sequence). V dropped 11 bases and J dropped 7; count of bases not matched to a gene: 21. The CDR3 is 17 amino acids. The CDR3 coding sequence is TGTGCCTTCAGCTCAACCCGGGGCGGGGGGGCGTGGAATGAGCAGTTCTTC. Translation gives CAFSSTRGGGAWNEQFF.

The rearrangement joins TRBV20-1 to TRBJ1-2; D is undetermined. Germline V gene sequence: CDR1 DFQATT, CDR2 SNEGSKA (reference sequence). The V and J ends lost 1 base and 3 bases respectively, with 15 bases between them. This CDR3 contains 15 residues. The CDR3 protein is CSARGAQVLHYGYTF. In nucleotides, the CDR3 is TGCAGTGCTAGAGGGGCACAAGTGCTTCACTATGGCTACACCTTC.